Each of the 13 T cell receptor beta chains below was sequenced from the same sample in a study of T cell responses to AZD1222 COVID-19 vaccine (dated by TCRdb to 2020 to 2023). Library generation was performed with the immunoSEQ multiplex PCR assay. In TCRdb, the immuneACCESS table is reduced to in-frame sequences with V and J assigned. These tables do not hold every clone; where another copy was compared, an unresolved V gene accounts for under half, and the others remain unexplained. The sample table holds roughly 180,000 clones, of which around nine tenths were seen once. The ten largest clones add up to approximately 2.8% of the sample. Explained via the paper, the time point label denotes: baseline before first vaccination. Here the sequenced sample was peripheral blood, taken on day 0 of AZD1222 vaccination. All receptors derive from an adult in good health.

The chain carries TRBV7-2 and TRBJ2-1, with D perhaps TRBD1 (6 bases). CDR3 size: 17 residues. Germline V lookup: CDR1 SGHTA, CDR2 FQGNSA. Trimming removed 2 bases at V and 4 bases at J, with 18 bases between. CDR3 region: CASSLQVGQGLYNEQFF. The CDR3 nucleotides are TGTGCCAGCAGCTTACAAGTAGGGCAGGGGCTATACAATGAGCAGTTCTTC.

This chain joins TRBV3-1 (or the pseudogene TRBV3-2) and TRBJ2-7; tentatively, D is TRBD1 (5 bases). V lost 4 bases and J 5 bases, leaving 6 bases between the germline ends. The length of the CDR3 is 11 residues. CDR1 and CDR2 from the germline V gene are LGHDT and YNNKEL (reference sequence). The DNA for the CDR3 is TGTGCCAGCAGCCGCAGGGACGAGCAGTACTTC. This translates into CASSRRDEQYF.

The chain links TRBV3-1 (or the pseudogene TRBV3-2) to TRBJ2-2; D is possibly TRBD1 or TRBD2 (5 bases each). Germline CDR1 LGHDT, CDR2 YNNKEL (reference sequence). Between the trimmed V and J ends, which lost 6 bases and 7 bases, there was a span of 18 bases. The CDR3 runs to 15 residues. The CDR3 DNA is TGTGCCAGCAGGAGGGGCTGGACGGGGAACGGGGAGCTGTTTTTT. It codes for CASRRGWTGNGELFF.

The CDR3 sequence is CASSPGGAANYGYTF. DNA of the CDR3: TGTGCCAGCAGCCCGGGGGGGGCCGCTAACTATGGCTACACCTTC. V is TRBV7-2 and J is TRBJ1-2, with D possibly matching TRBD1 (6 bases). The CDR3 is 15 residues long. Germline V gives CDR1 SGHTA, CDR2 FQGNSA. V was cut by 5 bases and J by 0 bases, with 13 bases left in between.

This clone came up a few times. This chain connects TRBV4-3 to TRBJ1-1; TRBD1 matches 10 bases. The J segment lost 0 bases and the V segment lost 3 bases, leaving 4 bases of the junction unmatched. Germline V gene lookup returns CDR1 LGHNA and CDR2 YSLEER. This CDR3 spans 16 amino acids. As DNA, the CDR3 is TGCGCCAGCAGCCACGGGACAGGGGTCATGAACACTGAAGCTTTCTTT. Translation: CASSHGTGVMNTEAFF.

The rearrangement joins TRBV6-5 to TRBJ1-2; weak D call: TRBD1 (6 bases). The CDR3 extends over 13 amino acids. V lost 6 bases and J 7 bases, leaving 15 bases between the germline ends. Per the germline V gene, CDR1 is MNHEY and CDR2 is SVGAGI. This chain's CDR3 is CASRPRGGGGYTF. DNA of the CDR3: TGTGCCAGCAGGCCAAGGGGAGGGGGTGGCTACACCTTC.

The genes are TRBV7-2 and TRBJ1-1; D might be TRBD1 (5 bases). The CDR3 length is 14 residues. V shed 5 bases and J shed 1 base, with 11 bases lying between them. Germline-derived CDR1 and CDR2 are SGHTA and FQGNSA. In DNA form, the CDR3 reads TGTGCCAGCAGCGAGGGACGGGGGAACACTGAAGCTTTCTTT. Residues: CASSEGRGNTEAFF.

This clone was observed a handful of times. The V call is TRBV19, the J call TRBJ2-7; the match to TRBD1 covers 7 bases. Germline lookup yields CDR1 LNHDA and CDR2 SQIVND (reference sequence). Trimming cost V 4 bases and J 4 bases; bases outside gene matches: 7. This CDR3 spans 14 amino acids. The CDR3 protein is CASSKGQWGYEQYF. Here the CDR3 DNA reads TGTGCCAGTAGTAAGGGACAGTGGGGATACGAGCAGTACTTC.

V usage is TRBV5-4 and J usage is TRBJ1-2, with D unclear. In germline, CDR1 is SGHNT, CDR2 YYREEE (reference sequence). The CDR3 totals 12 residues. Trimming removed 0 bases from V and 13 bases from J, with 13 bases in between. The CDR3 sequence: CASSLDSAAPTF. The CDR3, as DNA: TGTGCCAGCAGCTTGGACAGTGCCGCCCCCACCTTC.

The V and J genes are TRBV25-1 and TRBJ2-7; possibly TRBD2 for D (5 bases). Trimming cost V 8 bases and J 2 bases, with 10 bases left between them. Per the germline V gene, CDR1 is MGHDK and CDR2 is SYGVNS. This CDR3 is 12 amino acids long. The CDR3 loop is CASGAGAYEQYF. Written as DNA, the CDR3 is TGTGCCAGCGGCGCGGGCGCCTACGAGCAGTACTTC.

This sequence joins TRBV10-3 and TRBJ1-1; the D is unclear. V was cut by 10 bases and J by 6 bases, with 15 bases left in between. Germline V gene lookup returns CDR1 ENHRY and CDR2 SYGVKD. The CDR3 runs 12 residues. CDR3 in amino acids: CATSPLRAEAFF. CDR3 bases: TGTGCCACCTCACCTCTGAGAGCTGAAGCTTTCTTT.

In DNA form, the CDR3 reads TGTGCCTGGAGTGGGGGAAGGGATCAGCCCCAGCATTTT. Translation gives CAWSGGRDQPQHF. This rearrangement joins TRBV30 to TRBJ1-5, with D hard to call. This CDR3 comprises 13 residues. Trimming stripped 1 base from V and 5 bases from J, with 9 bases between. Per the germline V gene, CDR1 is GTSNPN and CDR2 is SVGIG (reference sequence).

There are a few counts of this clone. The CDR3 nucleotides are TGTGCTAGTGGTTTCGGACAGGGGATGAATCAGCCCCAGCATTTT. This encodes CASGFGQGMNQPQHF. The chain has TRBV12-5 and TRBJ1-5; 9 nucleotides agree with TRBD1. CDR3 length equals 15 residues. Germline V lookup: CDR1 LGHNT, CDR2 FRNRAP. V dropped 3 bases and J dropped 4; count of bases not matched to a gene: 4.